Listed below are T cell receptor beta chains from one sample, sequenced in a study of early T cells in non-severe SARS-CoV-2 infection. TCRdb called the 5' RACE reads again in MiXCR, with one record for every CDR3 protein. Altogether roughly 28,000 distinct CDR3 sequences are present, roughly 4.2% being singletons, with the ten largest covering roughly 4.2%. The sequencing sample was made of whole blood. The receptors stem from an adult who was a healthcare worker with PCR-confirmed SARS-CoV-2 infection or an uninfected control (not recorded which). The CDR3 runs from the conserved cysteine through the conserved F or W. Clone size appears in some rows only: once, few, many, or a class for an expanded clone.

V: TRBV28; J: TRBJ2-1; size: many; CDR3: CASSPSGSADNEQFF
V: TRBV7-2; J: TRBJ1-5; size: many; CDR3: CASSLSAWKYSNQPQHF
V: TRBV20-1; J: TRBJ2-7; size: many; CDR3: CSAYREPSYEQYF
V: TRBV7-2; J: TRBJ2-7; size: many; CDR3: CASSVLGYEQYF
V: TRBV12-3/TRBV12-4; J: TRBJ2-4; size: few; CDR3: CASSPGTGLAKNIQYF
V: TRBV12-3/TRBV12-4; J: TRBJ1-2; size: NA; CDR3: CASSFYRLEGYTF
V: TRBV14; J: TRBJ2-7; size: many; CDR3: CASGLGSEQYF
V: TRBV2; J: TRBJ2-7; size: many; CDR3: CASRRDSAYEQYF
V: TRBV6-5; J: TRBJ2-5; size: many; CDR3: CASSYGAGSVETQYF
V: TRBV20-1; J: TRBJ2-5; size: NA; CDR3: CSARDATVTSWSQYF
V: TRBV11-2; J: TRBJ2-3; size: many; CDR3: CASSLRLAGDRTDTQYF
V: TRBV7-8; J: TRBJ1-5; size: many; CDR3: CASSLEGIQPQHF
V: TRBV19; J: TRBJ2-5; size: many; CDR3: CASSIGGGFQETQYF
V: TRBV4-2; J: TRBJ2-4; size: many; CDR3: CASSQELQGTKNIQYF
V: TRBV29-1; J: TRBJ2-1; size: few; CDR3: CSGQGLLGYNEQFF
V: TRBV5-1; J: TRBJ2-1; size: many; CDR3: CASSLEGRDYNEQFF
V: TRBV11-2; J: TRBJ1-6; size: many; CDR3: CASSLDGGSPLHF
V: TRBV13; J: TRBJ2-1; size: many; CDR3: CASSLGYERNEQFF
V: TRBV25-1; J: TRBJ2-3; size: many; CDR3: CASSAGGRGTDTQYF
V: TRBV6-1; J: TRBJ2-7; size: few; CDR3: CASSEPYEQYF
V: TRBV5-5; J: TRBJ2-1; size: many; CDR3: CASSPGTSGSSTNEQFF
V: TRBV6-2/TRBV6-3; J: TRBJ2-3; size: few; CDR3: CASSSGDGDTDTQYF
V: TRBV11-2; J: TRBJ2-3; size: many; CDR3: CASSLGGSKTDTQYF
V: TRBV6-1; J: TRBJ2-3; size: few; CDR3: CASGSGGTQYF
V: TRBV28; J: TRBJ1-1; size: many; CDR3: CAGQALNTEAFF
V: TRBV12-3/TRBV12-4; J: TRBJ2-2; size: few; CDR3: CASRGTSGRIVGTGELFF
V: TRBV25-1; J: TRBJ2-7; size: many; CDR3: CASSSTAAPGTSSYEQYF
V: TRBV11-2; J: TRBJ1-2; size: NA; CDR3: CASSHRAELNYGYTF
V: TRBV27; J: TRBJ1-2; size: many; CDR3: CASSSLQAFYGYTF
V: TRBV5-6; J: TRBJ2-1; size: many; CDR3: CASSSSPGQGTRLGYF
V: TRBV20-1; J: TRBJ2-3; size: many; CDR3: CSARRYTDTQYF
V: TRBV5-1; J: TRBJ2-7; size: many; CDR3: CASSYRGDAYEQYF
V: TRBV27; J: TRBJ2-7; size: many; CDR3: CASSLKGAVEQYF
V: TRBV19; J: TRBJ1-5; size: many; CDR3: CASSVVGHHNQPQHF
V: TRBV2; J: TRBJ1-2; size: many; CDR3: CASASRSRGPYGYTF
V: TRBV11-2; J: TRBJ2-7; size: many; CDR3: CASSPGTGRAYEQYF
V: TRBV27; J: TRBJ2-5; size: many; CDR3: CASSFRGGRLRQETQYF
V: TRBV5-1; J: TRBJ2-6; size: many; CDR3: CASSLVTSGRVVGANVLTF
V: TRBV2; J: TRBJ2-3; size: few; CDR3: CASSPGQIFTDTQYF
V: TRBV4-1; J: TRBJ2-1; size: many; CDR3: CASSQGTDGAAYEQFF